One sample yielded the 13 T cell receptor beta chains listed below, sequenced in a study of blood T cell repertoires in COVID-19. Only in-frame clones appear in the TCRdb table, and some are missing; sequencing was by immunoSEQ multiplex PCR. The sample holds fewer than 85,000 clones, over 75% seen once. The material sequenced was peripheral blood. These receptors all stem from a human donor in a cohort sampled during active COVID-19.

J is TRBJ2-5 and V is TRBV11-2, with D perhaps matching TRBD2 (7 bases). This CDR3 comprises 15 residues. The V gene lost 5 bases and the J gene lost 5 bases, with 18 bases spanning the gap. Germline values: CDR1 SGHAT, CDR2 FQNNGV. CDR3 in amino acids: CASSPPGRGWETQYF. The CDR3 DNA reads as TGTGCCAGCAGCCCCCCGGGGAGGGGGTGGGAGACCCAGTACTTC.

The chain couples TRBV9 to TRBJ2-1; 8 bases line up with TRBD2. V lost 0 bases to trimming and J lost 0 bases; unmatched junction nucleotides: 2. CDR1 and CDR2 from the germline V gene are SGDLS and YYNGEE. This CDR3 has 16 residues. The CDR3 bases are TGTGCCAGCAGCGTAGACGGGGGGGACTCCTACAATGAGCAGTTCTTC. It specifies CASSVDGGDSYNEQFF. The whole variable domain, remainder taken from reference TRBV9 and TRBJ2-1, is DSGVTQTPKHLITATGQRVTLRCSPRSGDLSVYWYQQSLDQGLQFLIQYYNGEERAKGNILERFSAQQFPDLHSELNLSSLELGDSALYFCASSVDGGDSYNEQFFGPGTRLTVL.

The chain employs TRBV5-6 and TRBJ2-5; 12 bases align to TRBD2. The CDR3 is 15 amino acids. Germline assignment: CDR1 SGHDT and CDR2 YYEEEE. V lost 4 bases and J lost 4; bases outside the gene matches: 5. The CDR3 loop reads CASSRLGLAGETQYF. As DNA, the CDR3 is TGTGCCAGCAGCCGATTGGGACTAGCGGGAGAGACCCAGTACTTC.

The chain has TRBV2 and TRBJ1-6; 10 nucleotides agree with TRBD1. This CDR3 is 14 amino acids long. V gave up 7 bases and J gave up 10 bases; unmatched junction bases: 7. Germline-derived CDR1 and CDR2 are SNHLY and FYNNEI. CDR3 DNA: TGTGCCAGCATTACCGGGACAGGGGTATCACCCCTCCACTTT. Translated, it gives CASITGTGVSPLHF.

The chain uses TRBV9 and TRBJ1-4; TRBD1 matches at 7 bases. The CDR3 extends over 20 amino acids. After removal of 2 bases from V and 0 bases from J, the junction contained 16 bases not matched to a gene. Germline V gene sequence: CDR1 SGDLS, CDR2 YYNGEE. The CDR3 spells CASSVQTLTGPGATNEKLFF. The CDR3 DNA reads TGTGCCAGCAGCGTGCAAACCCTGACAGGGCCTGGGGCAACTAATGAAAAACTGTTTTTT.

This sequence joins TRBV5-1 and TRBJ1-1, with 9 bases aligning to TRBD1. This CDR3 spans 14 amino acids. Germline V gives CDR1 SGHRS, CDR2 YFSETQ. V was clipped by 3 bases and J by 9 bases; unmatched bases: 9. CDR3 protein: CASSSGQGLNKAFF. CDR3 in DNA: TGCGCCAGCAGCTCGGGACAGGGATTGAATAAAGCTTTCTTT.

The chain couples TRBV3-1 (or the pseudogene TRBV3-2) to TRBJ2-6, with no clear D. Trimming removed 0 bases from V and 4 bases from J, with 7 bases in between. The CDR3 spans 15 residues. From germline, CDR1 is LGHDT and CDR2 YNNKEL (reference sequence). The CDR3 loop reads CASSQDPVGANVLTF. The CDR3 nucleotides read TGTGCCAGCAGCCAAGATCCGGTGGGGGCCAACGTCCTGACTTTC.

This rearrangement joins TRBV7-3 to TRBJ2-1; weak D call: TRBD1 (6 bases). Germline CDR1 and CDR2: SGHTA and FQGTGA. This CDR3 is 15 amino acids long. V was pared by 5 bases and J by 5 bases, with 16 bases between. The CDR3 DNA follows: TGTGCCAGCAGCCGAGATGACAGGATCAACAATGAGCAGTTCTTC. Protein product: CASSRDDRINNEQFF.

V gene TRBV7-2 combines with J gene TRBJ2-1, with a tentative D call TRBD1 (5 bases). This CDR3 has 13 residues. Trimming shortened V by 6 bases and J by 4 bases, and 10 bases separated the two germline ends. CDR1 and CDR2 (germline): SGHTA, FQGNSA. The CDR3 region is CASSRQGYNEQFF. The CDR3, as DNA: TGTGCCAGCAGTAGGCAGGGTTACAATGAGCAGTTCTTC.

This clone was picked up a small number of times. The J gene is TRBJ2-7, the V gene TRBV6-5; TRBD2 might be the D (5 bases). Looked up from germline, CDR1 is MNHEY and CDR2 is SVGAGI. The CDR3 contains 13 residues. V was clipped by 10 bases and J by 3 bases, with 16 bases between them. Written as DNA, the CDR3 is TGTGCCACCGCAGGCTACGAGGGCTACGAGCAGTACTTC. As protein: CATAGYEGYEQYF.

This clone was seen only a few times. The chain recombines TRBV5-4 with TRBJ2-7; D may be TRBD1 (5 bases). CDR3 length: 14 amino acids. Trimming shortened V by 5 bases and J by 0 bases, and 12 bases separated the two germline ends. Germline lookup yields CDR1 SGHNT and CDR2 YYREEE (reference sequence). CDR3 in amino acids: CASSFDSNSYEQYF. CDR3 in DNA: TGTGCCAGCAGTTTTGACAGTAACTCCTACGAGCAGTACTTC.

The CDR3 coding sequence is TGTGCCAGCAGTTGGCGGACTAATGAAAAACTGTTTTTT. It encodes CASSWRTNEKLFF. The chain is built from TRBV2 and TRBJ1-4; D remains ambiguous. V was cut by 5 bases and J by 2 bases, with 6 bases left in between. The CDR3 extends over 13 amino acids. Germline values: CDR1 SNHLY, CDR2 FYNNEI.

This CDR3 is CASRGQGGNEQFF. The DNA for the CDR3 is TGTGCCAGCAGGGGACAGGGCGGGAATGAGCAGTTCTTC. The gene calls are TRBV6-5 and TRBJ2-1, with TRBD1 matching 9 bases. Unmatched junction bases numbered 4, after V lost 6 bases and J lost 7 bases. Germline V gene sequence: CDR1 MNHEY, CDR2 SVGAGI. This CDR3 has 13 amino acids.